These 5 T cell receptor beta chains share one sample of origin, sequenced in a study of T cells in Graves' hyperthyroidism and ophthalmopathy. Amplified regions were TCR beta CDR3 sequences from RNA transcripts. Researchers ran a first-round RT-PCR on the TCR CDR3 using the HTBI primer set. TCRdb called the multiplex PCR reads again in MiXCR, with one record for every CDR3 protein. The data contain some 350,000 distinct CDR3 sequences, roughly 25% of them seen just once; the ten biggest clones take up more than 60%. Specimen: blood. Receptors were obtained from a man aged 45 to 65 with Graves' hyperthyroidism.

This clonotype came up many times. This CDR3 is CAWDKFYTEAFF. The CDR3 DNA sequence: TGTGCCTGGGACAAATTTTACACTGAAGCTTTCTTT. The chain carries TRBV30 and TRBJ1-1; D is undetermined. V lost 5 bases to trimming and J lost 3 bases, with 10 bases between them. Germline CDR1 reads GTSNPN; CDR2 reads SVGIG (reference sequence). The CDR3 totals 12 residues.

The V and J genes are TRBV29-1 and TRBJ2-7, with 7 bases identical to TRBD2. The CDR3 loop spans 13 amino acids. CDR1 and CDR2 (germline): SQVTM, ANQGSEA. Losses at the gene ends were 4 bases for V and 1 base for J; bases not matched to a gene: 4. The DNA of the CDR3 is TGCAGCGTTGTTGGGGACTATTCCTACGAGCAGTACTTC. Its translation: CSVVGDYSYEQYF.

The DNA for the CDR3 is TGTGCCACCAGGCGGGAAGAAGAGCAGTACTTC. Its protein is CATRREEEQYF. The chain has TRBV27 and TRBJ2-7; maybe TRBD2 (6 bases). CDR1 and CDR2 from the germline V gene are MNHEY and SMNVEV (reference sequence). The CDR3 is 11 amino acids. Trimming pared 10 bases from V and 7 bases from J, leaving 14 bases between.

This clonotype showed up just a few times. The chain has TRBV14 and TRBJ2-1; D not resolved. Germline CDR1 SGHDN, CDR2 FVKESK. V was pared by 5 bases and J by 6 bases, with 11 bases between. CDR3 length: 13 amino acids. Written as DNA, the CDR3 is TGTGCCAGCAGCTTAATGTCATTCAATGAGCAGTTCTTC. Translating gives CASSLMSFNEQFF.

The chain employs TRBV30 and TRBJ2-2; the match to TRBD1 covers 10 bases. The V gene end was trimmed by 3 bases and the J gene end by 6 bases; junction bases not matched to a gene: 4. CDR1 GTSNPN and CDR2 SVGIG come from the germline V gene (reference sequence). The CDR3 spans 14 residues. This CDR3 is CAWRTGGGSGELFF. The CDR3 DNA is TGTGCCTGGAGGACAGGGGGCGGTTCCGGGGAGCTGTTTTTT.